Listed here are 32 T cell receptor beta chains from one sample, sequenced in a study of T cell changes during pregnancy in multiple sclerosis. The protocol was immunoSEQ multiplex PCR, while the TCRdb copy is restricted to in-frame clones and leaves out a portion. The sample contains fewer than 90,000 clones, about 94% of which appear only once. The sequencing used peripheral blood, collected in the third trimester of pregnancy. The receptors shown here come from a female donor with multiple sclerosis, enrolled in a pregnancy study.

V and J are TRBV30 and TRBJ1-1; 12 nucleotides agree with TRBD1. CDR3 length equals 16 residues. After removal of 1 base from V and 4 bases from J, the junction contained 7 bases not matched to a gene. CDR1 is GTSNPN, CDR2 SVGIG, per germline (reference sequence). The CDR3 is CAWSGGWDRGRTEAFF. In nucleotides, the CDR3 is TGTGCCTGGAGTGGGGGGTGGGACAGGGGGCGCACTGAAGCTTTCTTT.

The chain recombines TRBV9 with TRBJ1-1, with D tentatively TRBD1 (6 bases). V shed 3 bases and J shed 1 base, with 16 bases lying between them. This CDR3 is 16 amino acids long. Germline CDR1 SGDLS, CDR2 YYNGEE. CDR3 in DNA: TGTGCCAGCAGCGAAAGGGCAGGGGTCCAGAACACTGAAGCTTTCTTT. This gives the protein CASSERAGVQNTEAFF.

The chain uses TRBV5-1 and TRBJ2-1; D is perhaps TRBD1 (6 bases). The V gene lost 5 bases and the J gene lost 8 bases, with 11 bases spanning the gap. Germline-derived CDR1 and CDR2 are SGHRS and YFSETQ. The length of the CDR3 is 12 residues. CDR3 DNA sequence: TGCGCCAGCAGTTCAGGGGTCCATGAGCAGTTCTTC. Translated: CASSSGVHEQFF.

The CDR3 DNA sequence: TGTGCCAGCAGTTTCGGGACTAGCGGGAGCGAGCAGTACTTC. Amino acids: CASSFGTSGSEQYF. The chain combines TRBV2 with TRBJ2-7; 14 nucleotides match TRBD2. The V and J ends lost 5 bases and 6 bases, in that order; junction bases with no gene match: 3. This CDR3 is 14 amino acids long. Per the germline V gene, CDR1 is SNHLY and CDR2 is FYNNEI.

This chain links TRBV5-6 with TRBJ1-1, with TRBD1 matching 9 bases. The V gene's germline CDR1 is SGHDT and CDR2 YYEEEE. V lost 0 bases to trimming and J lost 8 bases; unmatched junction nucleotides: 11. The CDR3 consists of 16 residues. CDR3 nucleotides: TGTGCCAGCAGCTTGGTCTTGGGGGACAGGGAGAAAGAAGCTTTCTTT. Residues: CASSLVLGDREKEAFF.

V is TRBV7-8 and J is TRBJ2-7; 9 bases agree with TRBD2. Germline values: CDR1 SGHVS, CDR2 FQNEAQ. J was trimmed by 3 bases and V by 3 bases; bases with no gene match: 12. This CDR3 is built from 17 residues. CDR3 bases: TGTGCCAGCAGCTTCGGGGTCGGGGGTAGCGGGAGCTACGAGCAGTACTTC. As protein: CASSFGVGGSGSYEQYF. Variable domain in full (rest from reference TRBV7-8 and TRBJ2-7): GAGVSQSPRYKVAKRGQDVALRCDPISGHVSLFWYQQALGQGPEFLTYFQNEAQLDKSGLPSDRFFAERPEGSVSTLKIQRTQQEDSAVYLCASSFGVGGSGSYEQYFGPGTRLTVT.

The J gene is TRBJ2-7, the V gene TRBV27; 8 bases match TRBD1. CDR1 and CDR2 (germline): MNHEY, SMNVEV (reference sequence). The CDR3 totals 15 residues. Germline trimming cut 5 bases from V and 3 bases from J; bases unmatched to any gene: 9. CDR3 in amino acids: CASSHGQGGNYEQYF. CDR3 in DNA: TGTGCCAGCAGTCATGGACAGGGTGGTAACTACGAGCAGTACTTC.

The V call is TRBV4-1, the J call TRBJ1-5; no firm D call. The CDR3 is 15 amino acids. Germline values: CDR1 MGHRA, CDR2 YSYEKL. The V end was cut by 0 bases, the J end by 4 bases, with 10 bases between. CDR3 nucleotide sequence: TGCGCCAGCAGCCAAGATCTGGAGGGAAATCAGCCCCAGCATTTT. Residues: CASSQDLEGNQPQHF.

V gene TRBV28 combines with J gene TRBJ1-5; D unclear. In germline, CDR1 is MDHEN, CDR2 SYDVKM. V lost 5 bases and J lost 2, with 13 bases in between. CDR3 length equals 15 residues. CDR3 amino acids: CASSPERGRNQPQHF. The CDR3 nucleotides read TGTGCCAGCAGTCCGGAGAGAGGGCGCAATCAGCCCCAGCATTTT.

This clone was seen only once. The J gene is TRBJ1-4, the V gene TRBV7-2; D gene unclear. Germline V gene sequence: CDR1 SGHTA, CDR2 FQGNSA. This CDR3 contains 15 residues. Trimming stripped 1 base from V and 3 bases from J, with 9 bases between. The CDR3 DNA sequence: TGTGCCAGCAGCTTAGGAGGGTATGCTAATGAAAAACTGTTTTTT. It encodes CASSLGGYANEKLFF.

The chain joins TRBV9 to TRBJ2-2; 11 bases match TRBD2. This CDR3 region has 18 residues. CDR1 SGDLS and CDR2 YYNGEE come from the germline V gene. J was trimmed by 6 bases and V by 4 bases; bases with no gene match: 14. CDR3 sequence reads: CASSPTSRVAGGPGELFF. DNA of the CDR3: TGTGCCAGCAGCCCAACATCTCGGGTAGCGGGAGGGCCCGGGGAGCTGTTTTTT.

The gene calls are TRBV18 and TRBJ2-7; D gene uncertain. This CDR3 comprises 16 residues. Trimming shortened V by 1 base and J by 0 bases, and 13 bases separated the two germline ends. Looked up from germline, CDR1 is KGHSH and CDR2 is LQKENI. The CDR3 nucleotides are TGTGCCAGCTCACCACAAAGGAAACAGAACTCCTACGAGCAGTACTTC. It codes for CASSPQRKQNSYEQYF.

This chain connects TRBV2 to TRBJ1-1, with D possibly TRBD1 on 5 matching bases. In germline, CDR1 is SNHLY, CDR2 FYNNEI. The ends were cut back, 6 bases at V and 0 bases at J, with 11 bases in the middle. There are 14 residues in the CDR3. This chain's CDR3 is CASSSRGVNTEAFF. CDR3 coding DNA: TGTGCCAGCAGCTCTCGGGGGGTGAACACTGAAGCTTTCTTT.

This sequence joins TRBV6-4 and TRBJ2-6, with D maybe TRBD1 (6 bases). Germline CDR1 reads MRHNA; CDR2 reads SNTAGT. The CDR3 covers 16 residues. V shed 3 bases and J shed 0 bases, with 9 bases lying between them. CDR3: CASSEGDNSGANVLTF. The CDR3 nucleotides read TGTGCCAGCAGTGAAGGGGACAACTCTGGGGCCAACGTCCTGACTTTC.

The chain employs TRBV6-6 and TRBJ2-3; the D is unclear. In germline, CDR1 is MNHNY, CDR2 SVGAGI (reference sequence). V lost 2 bases to trimming and J lost 6 bases, with 3 bases between them. CDR3 length: 11 amino acids. The CDR3 DNA reads as TGTGCCAGCAGTTACCTGGATACGCAGTATTTT. The encoded protein is CASSYLDTQYF.

This clone occurred a few times. The V call is TRBV6-5, the J call TRBJ1-5; a possible D gene is TRBD1 (5 bases). The germline V gene encodes CDR1 MNHEY and CDR2 SVGAGI. Between the trimmed V and J ends, which lost 1 base and 2 bases, there was a span of 6 bases. This CDR3 region has 14 residues. For the CDR3, the DNA is TGTGCCAGCAGTTACTTAGGGGGCAATCAGCCCCAGCATTTT. This codes for CASSYLGGNQPQHF.

The chain is built from TRBV15 and TRBJ2-3; 7 nucleotides agree with TRBD2. The length of the CDR3 is 17 residues. Germline values: CDR1 LNHNV, CDR2 YYDKDF (reference sequence). Unmatched junction bases numbered 12, after V lost 0 bases and J lost 6 bases. CDR3 nucleotides: TGTGCCACCAGCAGAGACCAGCTCGTGACTAGCTTTGATACGCAGTATTTT. This translates into CATSRDQLVTSFDTQYF.

V gene TRBV18 combines with J gene TRBJ2-2, with 9 bases identical to TRBD2. The CDR3 has 16 amino acids. The J segment lost 1 base and the V segment lost 1 base, leaving 1 base of the junction unmatched. CDR1 is KGHSH and CDR2 is LQKENI in the germline V gene. Here the CDR3 reads CASSPQTSGNTGELFF. CDR3 in DNA: TGTGCCAGCTCACCACAGACTAGCGGGAACACCGGGGAGCTGTTTTTT. The entire variable domain, with the rest obtained from reference TRBV18 and TRBJ2-2, is as follows: NAGVMQNPRHLVRRRGQEARLRCSPMKGHSHVYWYRQLPEEGLKFMVYLQKENIIDESGMPKERFSAEFPKEGPSILRIQQVVRGDSAAYFCASSPQTSGNTGELFFGEGSRLTVL.

The chain recombines TRBV5-6 with TRBJ2-3; the match to TRBD2 covers 9 bases. This CDR3 contains 18 residues. Germline CDR1 and CDR2: SGHDT and YYEEEE. Losses at the gene ends were 0 bases for V and 1 base for J; bases not matched to a gene: 9. The CDR3 DNA is TGTGCCAGCAGCTTGGCTGCTAGCGGGATATTCGGCACAGATACGCAGTATTTT. This sequence encodes CASSLAASGIFGTDTQYF.

The chain links TRBV27 to TRBJ2-7; the D gene is possibly TRBD2 (5 bases). The germline gives CDR1 MNHEY, CDR2 SMNVEV (reference sequence). The CDR3 is 13 amino acids. V lost 2 bases and J 6 bases, leaving 11 bases between the germline ends. The CDR3 spells CASSLNPRGEQYF. The CDR3 DNA sequence: TGTGCCAGCAGTTTAAACCCCCGGGGCGAGCAGTACTTC.

This clone was counted a few times. This rearrangement joins TRBV6-4 to TRBJ2-3; 14 bases are shared with TRBD2. The CDR3 sequence is 15 residues long. Germline loops: CDR1 MRHNA, CDR2 SNTAGT. V shed 4 bases and J 4 bases; nucleotides not matched to a gene: 1. The CDR3: CASSGLAGGPDTQYF. The CDR3 DNA reads as TGTGCCAGCAGTGGACTAGCGGGAGGGCCAGATACGCAGTATTTT.

V usage is TRBV2 and J usage is TRBJ2-1, with 9 nucleotides matching TRBD1. Germline V gene sequence: CDR1 SNHLY, CDR2 FYNNEI. Trimming cost V 6 bases and J 12 bases; bases outside gene matches: 9. The CDR3 has 13 residues. CDR3 residues: CASRRTGGEGQFF. CDR3 nucleotide sequence: TGTGCCAGCAGAAGAACAGGGGGCGAAGGGCAGTTCTTC.

This sequence joins TRBV6-1 and TRBJ1-5; D is perhaps TRBD1 (5 bases). CDR1 is MNHNS, CDR2 SASEGT, per germline. The CDR3 sequence is 15 residues long. Trimming shortened V by 9 bases and J by 0 bases, and 15 bases separated the two germline ends. The DNA for the CDR3 is TGTGCCAGTTCCGGACACCCTTATAGCAATCAGCCCCAGCATTTT. Translation: CASSGHPYSNQPQHF.

This rearrangement joins TRBV4-1 to TRBJ2-7; 11 bases match TRBD2. CDR1 is MGHRA, CDR2 YSYEKL, per germline. The CDR3 totals 15 residues. The J segment lost 3 bases and the V segment lost 3 bases, leaving 4 bases of the junction unmatched. The CDR3 DNA reads TGCGCCAGCAGCCACGGGACTAGCGGAAGCTACGAGCAGTACTTC. Translated: CASSHGTSGSYEQYF.

This chain links TRBV11-2 with TRBJ1-1; tentatively, D is TRBD1 (6 bases). Looked up from germline, CDR1 is SGHAT and CDR2 is FQNNGV. The V end lost 1 base, the J end lost 10 bases, and 13 bases lay between the germline ends. This CDR3 is built from 13 residues. The CDR3 DNA reads TGTGCCAGCAGCTTAGGCGGCAGGGGCGTAGCTTTCTTT. Its protein is CASSLGGRGVAFF.

This clone appeared once. The chain combines TRBV4-2 with TRBJ2-2; 7 bases match TRBD2. In germline, CDR1 is LGHNA, CDR2 YNFKEQ. The CDR3 extends over 17 amino acids. Unmatched junction bases numbered 7, after V lost 0 bases and J lost 3 bases. CDR3 residues: CASSQDGAGEDTGELFF. The CDR3 region has the DNA TGTGCCAGCAGCCAAGATGGGGCGGGAGAGGACACCGGGGAGCTGTTTTTT.

The V call is TRBV28, the J call TRBJ1-2; TRBD1 might be the D (5 bases). The CDR3 totals 16 residues. The germline gives CDR1 MDHEN, CDR2 SYDVKM. V was clipped by 3 bases and J by 0 bases, with 14 bases between them. This CDR3 is CASSFHRGGTNYGYTF. The CDR3, as DNA: TGTGCCAGCAGTTTTCATCGGGGGGGTACTAACTATGGCTACACCTTC.

The rearrangement links TRBV29-1 to TRBJ1-4, with 7 bases matching TRBD1. J lost 2 bases, V lost 6 bases, and 6 bases had no gene match. Germline CDR1 is SQVTM and CDR2 is ANQGSEA. The CDR3 is made up of 14 amino acids. In DNA, the CDR3 is TGCAGCGTAAGACAGGGAAATACTAATGAAAAACTGTTTTTT. Translation: CSVRQGNTNEKLFF.

The chain employs TRBV27 and TRBJ2-7; maybe TRBD1 (5 bases). This CDR3 is built from 15 residues. In germline, CDR1 is MNHEY, CDR2 SMNVEV (reference sequence). The V end lost 5 bases, the J end lost 4 bases, and 18 bases lay between the germline ends. CDR3 loop: CASSPLPPGSYEQYF. CDR3 nucleotides: TGTGCCAGCAGTCCCCTCCCGCCAGGGTCGTACGAGCAGTACTTC.

This chain connects TRBV7-2 to TRBJ2-7, with 7 bases that match TRBD1. The CDR3 covers 14 residues. V gave up 2 bases and J gave up 2 bases; unmatched junction bases: 3. Germline assignment: CDR1 SGHTA and CDR2 FQGNSA. CDR3 bases: TGTGCCAGCAGCTTATTTACAGGGGCCTACGAGCAGTACTTC. As protein: CASSLFTGAYEQYF.

This chain's CDR3 is CASSSDRGAYEQYF. Here the CDR3 DNA reads TGTGCCAGCAGCTCGGACAGGGGGGCCTACGAGCAGTACTTC. This chain connects TRBV7-2 to TRBJ2-7; the match to TRBD1 covers 10 bases. CDR3 length equals 14 residues. The junction had 2 bases not matched to a gene; V was cut back by 4 bases and J by 2 bases. The V gene's germline CDR1 is SGHTA and CDR2 FQGNSA.

This clone came up once. The V and J genes are TRBV27 and TRBJ2-7, with D perhaps TRBD1 (5 bases). V lost 2 bases and J lost 4, with 18 bases in between. This CDR3 has 16 amino acids. Germline CDR1 and CDR2: MNHEY and SMNVEV (reference sequence). CDR3 sequence: CASSLKGWESPYEQYF. As DNA, the CDR3 is TGTGCCAGCAGTTTAAAGGGGTGGGAAAGTCCGTACGAGCAGTACTTC.